This T cell receptor beta chain stems from a study of read filtering for tumor transcriptome and immune sequencing. The study's findings and limits: Compared with RNA-seq, IR-seq gave much higher clonotype depth and reliability. This fraction held mixed bone marrow immune cells after CD138-negative sorting.

This library used roughly 400 ng RNA and molecular barcoded adaptors spanning alpha/delta and beta/gamma chains. MiXCR, applied by TCRdb to the reads, yields one record per CDR3 protein. Among 75,000 to 95,000 distinct CDR3 sequences, approximately 21% were seen once, and the ten largest hold about an eighth. Looked up from germline, CDR1 is MDHEN and CDR2 is SYDVKM. Trimming pared 6 bases from V and 9 bases from J, leaving 12 bases between. This CDR3 spans 12 amino acids. This clonotype was seen a few times. The antigen is undetermined. Sequenced material: a population of CD138-negative cells sorted from bone marrow. The gene calls are TRBV28 and TRBJ1-5, with no clear D. The TCR sequence derives from a donor at least 40 years old with multiple myeloma. The CDR3 protein is CASSPPRGPQHF. The CDR3 DNA reads TGTGCCAGCAGCCCCCCCCGAGGGCCCCAGCATTTT.